The clone carrying this T cell receptor beta chain was observed a handful of times. These data are taken from a study of blood T cell repertoires in COVID-19. Study at large: There were acute and convalescent COVID-19 samples, and they came from the United States, Italy and Spain. The cDNA or gDNA used as material had been derived from T cells, B-cell-depleted T cells, or PBMCs.

Germline V gene lookup returns CDR1 KGHSH and CDR2 LQKENI. This CDR3 has 15 amino acids. V shed 6 bases, J shed 4 bases, and the junction held 5 bases outside the gene matches. In the authors' workflow: The authors estimated nucleated cell counts from reference gene primer amplification. Libraries were prepared by immunoSEQ multiplex PCR; TCRdb keeps only in-frame clonotypes and omits some of them. V and J calls and clone size are copied from that table; D and trimming were computed from the DNA. The repertoire consists of more than 95,000 clones, with around 86% occurring once and the leading ten covering about 11%.

Sequenced input: peripheral blood. The chain employs TRBV18 and TRBJ2-7; TRBD2 agrees at 14 bases. This TCR was sampled from a man between 60 and 75 years old with acute or convalescent COVID-19. DNA of the CDR3: TGTGCCAGCTCGGTCGGACTAGCGGGAGGATACGAGCAGTACTTC. It translates to CASSVGLAGGYEQYF. Complete variable domain (other parts from reference TRBV18 and TRBJ2-7): NAGVMQNPRHLVRRRGQEARLRCSPMKGHSHVYWYRQLPEEGLKFMVYLQKENIIDESGMPKERFSAEFPKEGPSILRIQQVVRGDSAAYFCASSVGLAGGYEQYFGPGTRLTVT.